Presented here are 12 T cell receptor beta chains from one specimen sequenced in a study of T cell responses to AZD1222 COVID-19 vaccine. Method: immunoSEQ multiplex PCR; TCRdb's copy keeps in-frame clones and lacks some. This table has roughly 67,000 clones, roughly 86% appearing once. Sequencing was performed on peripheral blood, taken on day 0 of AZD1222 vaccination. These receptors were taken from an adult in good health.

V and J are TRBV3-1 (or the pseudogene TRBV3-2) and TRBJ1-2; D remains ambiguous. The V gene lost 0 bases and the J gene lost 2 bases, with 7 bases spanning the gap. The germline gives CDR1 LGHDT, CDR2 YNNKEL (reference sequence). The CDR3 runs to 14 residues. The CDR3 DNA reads TGTGCCAGCAGCCAAGAGGCCGGGAACTATGGCTACACCTTC. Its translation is CASSQEAGNYGYTF.

The CDR3 loop reads CASSPQRLTYEQYF. In DNA, the CDR3 is TGTGCCAGCAGTCCTCAGCGGCTAACCTACGAGCAGTACTTC. The rearrangement joins TRBV27 to TRBJ2-7; D perhaps matches TRBD2 (5 bases). CDR1 MNHEY and CDR2 SMNVEV come from the germline V gene (reference sequence). V was trimmed by 5 bases and J by 2 bases, leaving 13 bases between them. The CDR3 extends over 14 amino acids.

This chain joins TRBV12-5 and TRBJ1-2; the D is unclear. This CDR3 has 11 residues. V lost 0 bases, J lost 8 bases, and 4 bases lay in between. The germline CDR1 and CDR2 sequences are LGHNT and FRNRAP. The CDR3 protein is CASGLVVGYTF. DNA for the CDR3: TGTGCTAGTGGTTTGGTAGTAGGCTACACCTTC.

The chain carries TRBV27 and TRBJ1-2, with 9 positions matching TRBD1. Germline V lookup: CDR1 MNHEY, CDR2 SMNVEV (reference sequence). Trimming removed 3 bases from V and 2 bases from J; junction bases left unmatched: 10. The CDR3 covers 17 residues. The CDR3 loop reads CASSFGTGTPSNYGYTF. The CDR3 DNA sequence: TGTGCCAGCAGTTTCGGGACAGGGACACCCTCAAACTATGGCTACACCTTC.

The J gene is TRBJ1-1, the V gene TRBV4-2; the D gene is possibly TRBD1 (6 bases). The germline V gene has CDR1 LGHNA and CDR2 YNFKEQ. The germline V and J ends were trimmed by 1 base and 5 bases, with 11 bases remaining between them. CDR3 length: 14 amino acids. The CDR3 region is CASSQGEQGTEAFF. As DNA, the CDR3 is TGTGCCAGCAGCCAAGGGGAACAGGGAACTGAAGCTTTCTTT.

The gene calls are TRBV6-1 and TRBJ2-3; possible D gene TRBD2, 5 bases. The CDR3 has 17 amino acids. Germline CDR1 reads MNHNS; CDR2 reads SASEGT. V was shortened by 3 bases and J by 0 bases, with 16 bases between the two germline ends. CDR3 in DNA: TGTGCCAGCAGTGAGGTTACGGGGTTGACTAGCACAGATACGCAGTATTTT. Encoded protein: CASSEVTGLTSTDTQYF.

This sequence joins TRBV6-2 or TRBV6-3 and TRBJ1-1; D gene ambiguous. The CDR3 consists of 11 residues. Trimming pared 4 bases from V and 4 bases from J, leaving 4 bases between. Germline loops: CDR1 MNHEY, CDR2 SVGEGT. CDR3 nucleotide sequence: TGTGCCAGCAGTTTGGGCACTGAAGCTTTCTTT. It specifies CASSLGTEAFF.

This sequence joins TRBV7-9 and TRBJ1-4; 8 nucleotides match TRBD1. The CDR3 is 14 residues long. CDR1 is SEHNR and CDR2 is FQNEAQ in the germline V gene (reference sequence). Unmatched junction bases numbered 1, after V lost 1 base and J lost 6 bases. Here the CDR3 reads CASSLVDRDEKLFF. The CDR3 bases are TGTGCCAGCAGCTTAGTGGACAGGGATGAAAAACTGTTTTTT.

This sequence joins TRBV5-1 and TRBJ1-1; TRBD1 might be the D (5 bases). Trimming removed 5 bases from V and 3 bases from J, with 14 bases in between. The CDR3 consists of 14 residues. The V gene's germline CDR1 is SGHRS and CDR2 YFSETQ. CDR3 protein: CASSNRDGYTEAFF. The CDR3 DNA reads TGCGCCAGCAGTAATCGGGACGGTTACACTGAAGCTTTCTTT.

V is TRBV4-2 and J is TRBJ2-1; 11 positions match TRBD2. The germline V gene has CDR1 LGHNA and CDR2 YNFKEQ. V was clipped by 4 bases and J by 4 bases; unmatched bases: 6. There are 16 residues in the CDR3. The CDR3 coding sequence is TGTGCCAGCAGCCCCACTAGCGGGAGTGGTTACAATGAGCAGTTCTTC. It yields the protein CASSPTSGSGYNEQFF.

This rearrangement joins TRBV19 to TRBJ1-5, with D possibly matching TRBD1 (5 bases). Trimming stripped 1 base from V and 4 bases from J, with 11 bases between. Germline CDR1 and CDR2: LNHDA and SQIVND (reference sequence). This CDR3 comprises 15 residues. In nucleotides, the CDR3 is TGTGCCAGTAGTATAGGCCCCGGGGGAAATCAGCCCCAGCATTTT. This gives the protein CASSIGPGGNQPQHF.

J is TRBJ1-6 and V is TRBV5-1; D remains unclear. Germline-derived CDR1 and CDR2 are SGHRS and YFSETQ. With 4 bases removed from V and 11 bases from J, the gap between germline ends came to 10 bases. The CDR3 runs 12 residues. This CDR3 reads CASSDGSPPLHF. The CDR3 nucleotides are TGCGCCAGCAGCGACGGTAGTCCACCCCTCCACTTT. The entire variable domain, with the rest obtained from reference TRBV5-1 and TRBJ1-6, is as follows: KAGVTQTPRYLIKTRGQQVTLSCSPISGHRSVSWYQQTPGQGLQFLFEYFSETQRNKGNFPGRFSGRQFSNSRSEMNVSTLELGDSALYLCASSDGSPPLHFGNGTRLTVT.